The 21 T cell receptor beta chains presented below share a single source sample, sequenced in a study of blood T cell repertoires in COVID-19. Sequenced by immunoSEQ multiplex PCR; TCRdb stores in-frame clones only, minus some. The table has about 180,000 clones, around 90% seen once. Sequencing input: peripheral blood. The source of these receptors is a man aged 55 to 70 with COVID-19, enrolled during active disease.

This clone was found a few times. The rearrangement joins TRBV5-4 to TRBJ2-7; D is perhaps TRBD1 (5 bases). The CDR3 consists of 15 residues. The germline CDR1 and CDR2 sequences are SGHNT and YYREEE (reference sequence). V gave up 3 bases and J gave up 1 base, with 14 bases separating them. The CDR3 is CASSSGGSGSYEQYF. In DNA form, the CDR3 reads TGTGCCAGCAGCTCAGGCGGCTCAGGGTCCTACGAGCAGTACTTC.

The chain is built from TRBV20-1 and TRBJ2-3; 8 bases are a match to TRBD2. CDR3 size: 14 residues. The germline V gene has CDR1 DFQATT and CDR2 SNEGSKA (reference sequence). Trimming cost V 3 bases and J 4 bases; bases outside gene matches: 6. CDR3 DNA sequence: TGCAGTGCTAGTGGTAGCGGGGTCCCAGATACGCAGTATTTT. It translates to CSASGSGVPDTQYF.

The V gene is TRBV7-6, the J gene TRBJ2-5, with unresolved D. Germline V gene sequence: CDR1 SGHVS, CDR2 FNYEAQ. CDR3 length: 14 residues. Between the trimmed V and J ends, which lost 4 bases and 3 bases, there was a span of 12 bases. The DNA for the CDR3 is TGTGCCAGCAGCTCCCGGGTCACCGAAGAGACCCAGTACTTC. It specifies CASSSRVTEETQYF.

The CDR3: CASSESQGLRQPQHF. In DNA, the CDR3 is TGTGCCAGCAGTGAAAGTCAGGGACTCAGACAGCCCCAGCATTTT. The chain combines TRBV2 with TRBJ1-5; a weak D match, TRBD1 (5 bases). This CDR3 is built from 15 residues. CDR1 and CDR2 from the germline V gene are SNHLY and FYNNEI. Trimming shortened V by 2 bases and J by 7 bases, and 15 bases separated the two germline ends.

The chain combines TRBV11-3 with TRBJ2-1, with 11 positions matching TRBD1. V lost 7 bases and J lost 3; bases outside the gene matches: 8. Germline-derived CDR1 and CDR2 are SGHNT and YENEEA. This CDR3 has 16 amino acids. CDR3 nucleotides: TGTGCCAGCAAAACTGGACAGGGGGCCCACTACAATGAGCAGTTCTTC. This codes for CASKTGQGAHYNEQFF.

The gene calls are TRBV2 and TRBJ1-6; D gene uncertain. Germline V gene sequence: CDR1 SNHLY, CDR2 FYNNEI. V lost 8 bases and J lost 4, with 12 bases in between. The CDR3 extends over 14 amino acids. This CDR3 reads CASHTLRYNSPLHF. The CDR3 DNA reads TGTGCCAGCCATACTCTTCGTTATAATTCACCCCTCCACTTT.

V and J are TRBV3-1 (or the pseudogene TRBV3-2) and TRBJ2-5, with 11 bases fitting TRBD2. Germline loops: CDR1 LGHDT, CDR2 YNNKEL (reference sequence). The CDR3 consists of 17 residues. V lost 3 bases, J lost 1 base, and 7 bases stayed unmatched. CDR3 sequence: CASSHVEGTSGQETQYF. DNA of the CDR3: TGTGCCAGCAGCCATGTGGAGGGGACTAGCGGCCAAGAGACCCAGTACTTC.

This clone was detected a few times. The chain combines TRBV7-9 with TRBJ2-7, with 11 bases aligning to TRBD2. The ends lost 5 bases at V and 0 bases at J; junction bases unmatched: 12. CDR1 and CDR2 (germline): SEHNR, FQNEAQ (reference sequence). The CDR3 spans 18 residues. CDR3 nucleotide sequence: TGTGCCAGCAGCCCCCGCCAGGAGGGACTAGCGGCCTCCTACGAGCAGTACTTC. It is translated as CASSPRQEGLAASYEQYF.

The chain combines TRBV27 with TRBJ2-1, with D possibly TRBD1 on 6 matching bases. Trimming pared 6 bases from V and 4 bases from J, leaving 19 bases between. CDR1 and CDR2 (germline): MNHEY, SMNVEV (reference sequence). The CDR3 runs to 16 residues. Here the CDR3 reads CASRSALGQLYNEQFF. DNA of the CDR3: TGTGCCAGCAGGTCAGCATTAGGACAGCTATACAATGAGCAGTTCTTC.

The CDR3 region is CASSPRTGGADTQYF. CDR3 DNA sequence: TGTGCCAGCAGCCCAAGGACAGGGGGCGCAGATACGCAGTATTTT. The chain employs TRBV7-2 and TRBJ2-3, with TRBD1 matching over 11 bases. The CDR3 extends over 15 amino acids. Germline lookup yields CDR1 SGHTA and CDR2 FQGNSA. V lost 5 bases and J lost 4; bases outside the gene matches: 5.

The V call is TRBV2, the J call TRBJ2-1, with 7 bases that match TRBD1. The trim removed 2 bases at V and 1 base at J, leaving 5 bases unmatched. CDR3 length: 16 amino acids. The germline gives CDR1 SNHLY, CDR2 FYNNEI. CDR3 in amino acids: CASSEYEGQSYNEQFF. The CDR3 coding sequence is TGTGCCAGCAGTGAATATGAGGGACAGTCCTACAATGAGCAGTTCTTC.

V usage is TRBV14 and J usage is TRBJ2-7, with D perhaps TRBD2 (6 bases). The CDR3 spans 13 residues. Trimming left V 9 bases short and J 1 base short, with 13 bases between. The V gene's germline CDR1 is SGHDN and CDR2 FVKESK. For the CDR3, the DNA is TGTGCCAGTAAAAGGAGGGAGTCCTACGAGCAGTACTTC. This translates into CASKRRESYEQYF.

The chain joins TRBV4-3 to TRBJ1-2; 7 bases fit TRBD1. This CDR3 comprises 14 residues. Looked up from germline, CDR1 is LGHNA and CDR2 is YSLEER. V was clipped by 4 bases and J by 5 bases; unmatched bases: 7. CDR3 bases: TGCGCCAGCAGCCGGATCACAGGGGAATATGGCTACACCTTC. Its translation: CASSRITGEYGYTF.

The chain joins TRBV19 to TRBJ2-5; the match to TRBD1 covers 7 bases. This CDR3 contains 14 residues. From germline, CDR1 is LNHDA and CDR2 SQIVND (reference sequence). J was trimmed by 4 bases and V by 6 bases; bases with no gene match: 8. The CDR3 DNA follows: TGTGCCAGTAGCCCGGGGACAGCGGTAGAGACCCAGTACTTC. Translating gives CASSPGTAVETQYF.

CDR3 amino acids: CASSLKHGGRIYEQYF. CDR3 sequence (DNA): TGTGCCAGCAGCCTAAAACACGGGGGGCGCATTTACGAGCAGTACTTC. J is TRBJ2-7 and V is TRBV3-1 (or the pseudogene TRBV3-2); the D gene is possibly TRBD2 (7 bases). Trimming took off 4 bases at V and 4 bases at J, with 20 bases between the two ends. CDR3 size: 16 residues. The germline V gene encodes CDR1 LGHDT and CDR2 YNNKEL (reference sequence).

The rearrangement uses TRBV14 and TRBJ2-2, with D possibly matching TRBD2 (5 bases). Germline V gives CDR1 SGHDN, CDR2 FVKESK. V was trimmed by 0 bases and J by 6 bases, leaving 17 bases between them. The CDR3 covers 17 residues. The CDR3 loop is CASSQDRDRERAGELFF. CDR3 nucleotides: TGTGCCAGCAGCCAAGATAGAGATAGGGAGCGTGCCGGGGAGCTGTTTTTT.

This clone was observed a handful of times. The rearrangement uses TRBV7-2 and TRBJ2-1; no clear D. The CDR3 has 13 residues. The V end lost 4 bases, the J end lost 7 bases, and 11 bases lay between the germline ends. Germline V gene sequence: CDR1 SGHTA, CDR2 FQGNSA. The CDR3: CASSSQRYNEQFF. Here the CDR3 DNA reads TGTGCCAGCAGCTCTCAGAGGTATAATGAGCAGTTCTTC.

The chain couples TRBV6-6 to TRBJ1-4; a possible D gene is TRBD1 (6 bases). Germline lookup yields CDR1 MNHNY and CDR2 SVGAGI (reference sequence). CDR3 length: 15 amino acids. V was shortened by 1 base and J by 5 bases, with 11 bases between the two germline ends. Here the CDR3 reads CASSYWPGVNEKLFF. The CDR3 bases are TGTGCCAGCAGTTACTGGCCAGGGGTGAATGAAAAACTGTTTTTT.

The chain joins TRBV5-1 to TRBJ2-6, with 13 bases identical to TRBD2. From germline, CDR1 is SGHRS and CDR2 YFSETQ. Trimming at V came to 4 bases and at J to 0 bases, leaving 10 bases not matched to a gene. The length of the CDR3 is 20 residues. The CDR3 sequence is CASSPTPLAGGPSGANVLTF. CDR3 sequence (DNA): TGCGCCAGCAGCCCAACCCCACTAGCGGGGGGGCCCTCTGGGGCCAACGTCCTGACTTTC.

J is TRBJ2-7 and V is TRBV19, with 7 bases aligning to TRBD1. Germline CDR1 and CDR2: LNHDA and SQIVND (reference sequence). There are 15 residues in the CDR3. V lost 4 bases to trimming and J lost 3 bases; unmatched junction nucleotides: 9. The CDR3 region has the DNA TGTGCCAGTAGTAAGGGACAGACCACTATCTACGAGCAGTACTTC. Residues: CASSKGQTTIYEQYF.

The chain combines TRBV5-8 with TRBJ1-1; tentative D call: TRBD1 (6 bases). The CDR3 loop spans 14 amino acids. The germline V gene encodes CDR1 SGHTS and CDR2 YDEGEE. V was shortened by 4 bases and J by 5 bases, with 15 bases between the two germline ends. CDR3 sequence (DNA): TGTGCCAGCAGCGCACACAGGGTGGGGACTGAAGCTTTCTTT. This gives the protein CASSAHRVGTEAFF.